The 28 T cell receptor beta chains presented below share a single source sample, sequenced in a study of post-analysis software for immune sequencing data. TCR beta libraries were prepared from cDNA with unique molecular identifiers. MiXCR, run by TCRdb on the PCR reads, gives a single entry per CDR3 protein. Of 750,000 to 900,000 distinct CDR3 sequences in the sample, 35% to 55% were seen once. These receptors' targets are unknown. Study-wide results and caveats: Patients showed TRBV5-6, TRBV5-1 and TRBV20-1 among four to six TRBV segments more frequent than in controls.

What was sequenced was blood. The receptors stem from a girl aged 5-17 years with multiple sclerosis.

The chain employs TRBV20-1 and TRBJ2-5, with D perhaps assigned TRBD1 or TRBD2 (8 bases each). Germline V gene data show CDR1 as DFQATT and CDR2 as SNEGSKA (reference sequence). With 3 bases removed from V and 11 bases from J, the gap between germline ends came to 25 bases. The CDR3 has 15 residues. CDR3 bases: TGCAGTGCTAGGACAGGGGAAGAGACTAGCGCCCAGCAGTACTTC. This gives the protein CSARTGEETSAQQYF.

This clonotype occurred a few times. This chain joins TRBV6-1 and TRBJ2-7; 7 bases align to TRBD2. CDR3 size: 15 residues. With 5 bases clipped from V and 6 bases from J, the junction kept 13 bases outside the gene matches. The germline gives CDR1 MNHNS, CDR2 SASEGT. CDR3 sequence (DNA): TGTGCCAGCAGTACCCTAGCGGCTGTGATTTCCGAGCAGTACTTC. As protein: CASSTLAAVISEQYF.

The chain employs TRBV6-5 and TRBJ2-5; D ambiguous. CDR3 size: 17 residues. Trimming left V 4 bases short and J 11 bases short, with 29 bases between. Germline V gene data show CDR1 as MNHEY and CDR2 as SVGAGI. The CDR3 loop reads CASSFRPTVPSVDGQYF. The CDR3 region has the DNA TGTGCCAGCAGTTTCCGACCAACAGTCCCCTCAGTCGACGGGCAGTACTTC.

This clonotype was seen a few times. One junction end does not reproduce the germline sequence, and a read error may be involved. This chain joins TRBV5-1 and TRBJ2-7, with D unclear. This CDR3 comprises 13 residues. Germline CDR1 reads SGHRS; CDR2 reads YFSETQ. CDR3 bases: TGCGCCAACAGCCTCCCGGGTTCTTACGAGCAGTACTTC. It specifies CANSLPGSYEQYF.

The rearrangement links TRBV7-9 to TRBJ2-4; the match to TRBD1 covers 7 bases. The J call may be faulty, since TRBJ2-7 better matches the DNA end. This CDR3 contains 16 residues. Germline CDR1 and CDR2: SEHNR and FQNEAQ (reference sequence). The CDR3 here is CASSSDRAPYNYEQYF. As DNA, the CDR3 is TGTGCCAGCAGCTCCGACAGGGCCCCTTATAACTACGAGCAGTACTTC.

This sequence joins TRBV13 and TRBJ2-7; D is unresolved. The DNA end is a closer match to TRBJ2-1, so the J assignment may be wrong. Germline V gene data show CDR1 as PRHDT and CDR2 as FYEKMQ (reference sequence). This CDR3 comprises 13 residues. CDR3 in DNA: TGTGCCAGCAGCTTACGTCGGGCCTATGAGCAGTTCTTC. This codes for CASSLRRAYEQFF.

A few counts support this clonotype. The CDR3 here is CSAPLRYNEQFF. The CDR3 coding sequence is TGCAGCGCCCCATTGCGGTACAATGAGCAGTTCTTC. The rearrangement links TRBV29-1 to TRBJ2-1; unclear D gene. With 7 bases removed from V and 4 bases from J, the gap between germline ends came to 11 bases. Germline V gene lookup returns CDR1 SQVTM and CDR2 ANQGSEA. The CDR3 loop spans 12 amino acids.

The chain carries TRBV6-5 and TRBJ1-6; D unclear. CDR1 MNHEY and CDR2 SVGAGI come from the germline V gene. The CDR3 runs 17 residues. With 0 bases removed from V and 0 bases from J, the gap between germline ends came to 9 bases. CDR3 protein: CASSYSKLSSYNSPLHF. The CDR3 DNA follows: TGTGCCAGCAGTTACTCGAAACTGAGCTCCTATAATTCACCCCTCCACTTT.

The chain couples TRBV27 to TRBJ1-5, with TRBD1 matching over 11 bases. This CDR3 is built from 17 residues. Trimming took 6 bases from V and 2 from J; bases not matched to a gene: 9. The V gene's germline CDR1 is MNHEY and CDR2 SMNVEV (reference sequence). For the CDR3, the DNA is TGTGCCAGCAGAACGACCGGGACAGGGGGGGGCAATCAGCCCCAGCATTTT. It encodes CASRTTGTGGGNQPQHF.

The V and J genes are TRBV27 and TRBJ2-1; D is ambiguous. This CDR3 comprises 14 residues. The germline CDR1 and CDR2 sequences are MNHEY and SMNVEV (reference sequence). V was pared by 11 bases and J by 5 bases, with 19 bases between. CDR3 sequence: CAVRPGQVNNEQFF. The CDR3 DNA sequence: TGTGCCGTGCGACCTGGGCAGGTCAACAATGAGCAGTTCTTC.

The chain combines TRBV15 with TRBJ2-1, with D perhaps TRBD2 (5 bases). This CDR3 spans 16 amino acids. In germline, CDR1 is LNHNV, CDR2 YYDKDF (reference sequence). Trimming removed 1 base at V and 7 bases at J, with 17 bases between. The CDR3 DNA follows: TGTGCCACCAGCAGAGTCGAGGGTTTTAGTATTAATGAGCAGTTCTTC. This gives the protein CATSRVEGFSINEQFF.

The V and J genes are TRBV10-3 and TRBJ2-5; D may correspond to TRBD1 or TRBD2 (5 bases each). Germline-derived CDR1 and CDR2 are ENHRY and SYGVKD. The length of the CDR3 is 13 residues. V lost 2 bases to trimming and J lost 11 bases, with 15 bases between them. The CDR3 DNA sequence: TGTGCCATCAGTGAGGGCAGGGAAGGCGGGCAGTACTTC. It translates to CAISEGREGGQYF.

The rearrangement links TRBV7-2 to TRBJ2-5; D is undetermined. Germline CDR1 reads SGHTA; CDR2 reads FQGNSA. The CDR3 length is 11 residues. V was cut by 5 bases and J by 11 bases, with 12 bases left in between. The CDR3 protein is CASSTRVEQYF. The CDR3 DNA follows: TGTGCCAGCAGCACCCGGGTCGAACAGTACTTC.

The CDR3 region is CASKFGRSREGPQETQYF. The CDR3 coding sequence is TGTGCCAGCAAATTCGGACGGAGTCGGGAGGGCCCTCAAGAGACCCAGTACTTC. This chain links TRBV7-8 with TRBJ2-5, with 8 bases fitting TRBD2. The germline gives CDR1 SGHVS, CDR2 FQNEAQ. The CDR3 runs 18 residues. Germline trimming cut 7 bases from V and 2 bases from J; bases unmatched to any gene: 18.

As regards this clonotype: A read error may produce the germline difference seen at one junction end. The CDR3 DNA reads TGTGCCAGCAGAGACGGACAGGGGTGGTACAATGAGCGGTTCTTC. It is translated as CASRDGQGWYNERFF. The V gene is TRBV6-5, the J gene TRBJ2-1, with 9 bases identical to TRBD1. Germline loops: CDR1 MNHEY, CDR2 SVGAGI. The CDR3 contains 15 residues.

The chain uses TRBV18 and TRBJ2-1, with 7 bases fitting TRBD2. The CDR3 loop spans 17 amino acids. Germline trimming cut 5 bases from V and 4 bases from J; bases unmatched to any gene: 14. Looked up from germline, CDR1 is KGHSH and CDR2 is LQKENI. In DNA, the CDR3 is TGTGCCAGCTCATCCCGGCTGGCGGGGGTCGCTTACAATGAGCAGTTCTTC. As protein: CASSSRLAGVAYNEQFF.

The chain recombines TRBV5-1 with TRBJ1-2; D unclear. The CDR3 has 14 amino acids. Trimming stripped 6 bases from V and 8 bases from J, with 20 bases between. CDR1 is SGHRS, CDR2 YFSETQ, per germline. The CDR3 DNA sequence: TGCGCCAGCACCCCCGGGCCTTCCGAAGGGGGCTACACCTTC. It yields the protein CASTPGPSEGGYTF.

The sample holds a few counts of this clonotype. V is TRBV11-2 and J is TRBJ1-2; D perhaps matches TRBD1 (5 bases). Looked up from germline, CDR1 is SGHAT and CDR2 is FQNNGV. The CDR3 is 16 amino acids. V lost 6 bases, J lost 4 bases, and 21 bases lay in between. CDR3 nucleotides: TGTGCCAGCAGGCCGACGGGGGGAGGTGGACCCTATGGCTACACCTTC. It encodes CASRPTGGGGPYGYTF.

This clonotype was seen only a few times. J is TRBJ2-1 and V is TRBV6-5; 9 bases fit TRBD2. V shed 6 bases and J 7 bases; nucleotides not matched to a gene: 10. This CDR3 spans 15 amino acids. Germline CDR1 reads MNHEY; CDR2 reads SVGAGI. For the CDR3, the DNA is TGTGCCAGCAGGTCTGGGACTAGCCCGGGGAATGAGCAGTTCTTC. This translates into CASRSGTSPGNEQFF.

The chain combines TRBV5-6 with TRBJ2-3, with D hard to call. CDR1 and CDR2 from the germline V gene are SGHDT and YYEEEE. Trimming pared 0 bases from V and 6 bases from J, leaving 11 bases between. The CDR3 has 14 residues. The CDR3 DNA follows: TGTGCCAGCAGCTTGGAAGGAAGTGTGGATACGCAGTATTTT. Its translation: CASSLEGSVDTQYF.

This chain links TRBV29-1 with TRBJ2-3, with D perhaps TRBD2 (5 bases). CDR1 and CDR2 from the germline V gene are SQVTM and ANQGSEA. V was cut by 4 bases and J by 1 base, with 12 bases left in between. The CDR3 spans 14 residues. The CDR3 sequence is CSVGERVRTDTQYF. The DNA for the CDR3 is TGCAGCGTTGGTGAGAGGGTTCGCACAGATACGCAGTATTTT.

This chain connects TRBV20-1 to TRBJ2-4; 8 bases agree with TRBD1. The J call could be wrong; TRBJ2-7 is a better fit for the DNA end. The CDR3 runs to 12 residues. Germline V gene sequence: CDR1 DFQATT, CDR2 SNEGSKA (reference sequence). The CDR3 DNA is TGCAGTGGGGCCGGACAGGGCCTCGAGCAGTACTTC. Its translation: CSGAGQGLEQYF.

The table lists this clonotype with a few counts. The rearrangement uses TRBV9 and TRBJ1-2; D unresolved. The germline V gene has CDR1 SGDLS and CDR2 YYNGEE. The CDR3 covers 14 residues. V was clipped by 1 base and J by 10 bases, with 17 bases between them. CDR3 protein: CASSVLGHPRVYTF. CDR3 in DNA: TGTGCCAGCAGCGTATTAGGGCATCCTCGGGTCTACACCTTC.

In this sample, this clonotype turned up a few times. The chain is built from TRBV20-1 and TRBJ2-7; TRBD1 might be the D (5 bases). This CDR3 comprises 12 residues. Trimming stripped 1 base from V and 3 bases from J, with 7 bases between. Looked up from germline, CDR1 is DFQATT and CDR2 is SNEGSKA (reference sequence). CDR3 DNA: TGCAGTGCTAGAGTAGGGGACTACGAGCAGTACTTC. Translation: CSARVGDYEQYF.

The chain combines TRBV15 with TRBJ2-7, with 9 positions matching TRBD2. Germline assignment: CDR1 LNHNV and CDR2 YYDKDF (reference sequence). This CDR3 region has 16 residues. Trimming cost V 0 bases and J 7 bases; bases outside gene matches: 10. DNA of the CDR3: TGTGCCACCAGCAGAGACTGTGCGGGAGGGCCCTGGGAGCAGTACTTC. Its protein product is CATSRDCAGGPWEQYF. The entire variable domain, with the rest obtained from reference TRBV15 and TRBJ2-7, is as follows: DAMVIQNPRYQVTQFGKPVTLSCSQTLNHNVMYWYQQKSSQAPKLLFHYYDKDFNNEADTPDNFQSRRPNTSFCFLDIRSPGLGDTAMYLCATSRDCAGGPWEQYFGPGTRLTVT.

J is TRBJ2-1 and V is TRBV5-1; 8 bases line up with TRBD2. V lost 4 bases, J lost 4 bases, and 13 bases stayed unmatched. CDR1 is SGHRS, CDR2 YFSETQ, per germline. There are 17 residues in the CDR3. The CDR3 DNA sequence: TGCGCCAGCAGCCCGACCCCCAATAGCGGGGTTTACAATGAGCAGTTCTTC. This codes for CASSPTPNSGVYNEQFF.

This chain uses TRBV28 with TRBJ2-5; no reliable D call. The CDR3 runs to 14 residues. Deletions cut 6 bases from V and 11 bases from J, with 22 bases between. The germline CDR1 and CDR2 sequences are MDHEN and SYDVKM. The CDR3 loop is CASSSGYSYNEQYF. CDR3 sequence (DNA): TGTGCCAGCAGCTCCGGATACTCCTACAATGAGCAGTACTTC.

V gene TRBV6-2 or TRBV6-3 combines with J gene TRBJ2-6, with D unresolved. The CDR3 is made up of 18 amino acids. The germline gives CDR1 MNHEY, CDR2 SVGEGT. V lost 2 bases and J lost 2, with 16 bases in between. The CDR3 DNA follows: TGTGCCAGCAGTTACATCTGGGGATCTTCGGCTGGGGCCAACGTCCTGACTTTC. Protein product: CASSYIWGSSAGANVLTF.